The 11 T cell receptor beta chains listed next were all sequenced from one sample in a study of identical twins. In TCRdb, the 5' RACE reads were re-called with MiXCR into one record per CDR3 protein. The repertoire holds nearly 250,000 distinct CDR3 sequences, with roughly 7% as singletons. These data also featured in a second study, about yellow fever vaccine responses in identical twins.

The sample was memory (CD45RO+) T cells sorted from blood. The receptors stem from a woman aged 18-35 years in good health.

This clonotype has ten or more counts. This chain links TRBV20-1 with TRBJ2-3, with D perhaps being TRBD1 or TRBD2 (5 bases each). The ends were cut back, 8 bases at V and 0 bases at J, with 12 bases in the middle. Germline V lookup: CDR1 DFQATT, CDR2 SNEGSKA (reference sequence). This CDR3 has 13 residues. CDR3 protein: CSCPGPSTDTQYF. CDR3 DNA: TGCAGTTGTCCGGGGCCCAGCACAGATACGCAGTATTTT.

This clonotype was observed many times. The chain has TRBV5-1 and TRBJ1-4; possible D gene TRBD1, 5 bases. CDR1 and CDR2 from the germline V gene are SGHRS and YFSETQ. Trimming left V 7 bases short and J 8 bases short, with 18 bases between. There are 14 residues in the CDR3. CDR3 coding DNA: TGCGCCAGCGGCCCGGGGGAGGGGCGAGAAAAACTGTTTTTT. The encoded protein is CASGPGEGREKLFF.

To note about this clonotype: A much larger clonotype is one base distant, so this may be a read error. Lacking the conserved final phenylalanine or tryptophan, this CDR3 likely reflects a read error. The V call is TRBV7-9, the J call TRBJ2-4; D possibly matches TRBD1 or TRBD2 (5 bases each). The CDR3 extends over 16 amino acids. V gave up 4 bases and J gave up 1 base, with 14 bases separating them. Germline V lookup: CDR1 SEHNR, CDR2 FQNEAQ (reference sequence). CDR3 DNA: TGTGCCAGCAGCTCCCGGGACGACGGGGCCAAAAACATTCAGTACCTC. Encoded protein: CASSSRDDGAKNIQYL.

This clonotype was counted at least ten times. CDR3 coding DNA: TGTGCCAGCAGCTCCCCAACGGGACTAGGGGCAGATACGCAGTATTTT. It yields the protein CASSSPTGLGADTQYF. The genes are TRBV7-9 and TRBJ2-3; 8 bases are a match to TRBD2. The CDR3 length is 16 residues. The germline gives CDR1 SEHNR, CDR2 FQNEAQ (reference sequence). Trimming removed 4 bases from V and 4 bases from J; junction bases left unmatched: 10.

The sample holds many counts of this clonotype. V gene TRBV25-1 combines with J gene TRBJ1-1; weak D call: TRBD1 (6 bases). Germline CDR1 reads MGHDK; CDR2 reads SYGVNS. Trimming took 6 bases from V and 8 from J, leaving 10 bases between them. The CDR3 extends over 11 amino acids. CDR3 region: CASRGGSEAFF. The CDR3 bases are TGTGCCAGCAGAGGGGGGAGCGAAGCTTTCTTT.

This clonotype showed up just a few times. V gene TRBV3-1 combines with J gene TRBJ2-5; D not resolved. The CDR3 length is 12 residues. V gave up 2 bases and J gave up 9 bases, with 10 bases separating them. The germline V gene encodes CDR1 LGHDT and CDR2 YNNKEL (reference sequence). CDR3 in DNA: TGTGCCAGCAGCCAACCACAAGGAGCCCAGTACTTC. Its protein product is CASSQPQGAQYF.

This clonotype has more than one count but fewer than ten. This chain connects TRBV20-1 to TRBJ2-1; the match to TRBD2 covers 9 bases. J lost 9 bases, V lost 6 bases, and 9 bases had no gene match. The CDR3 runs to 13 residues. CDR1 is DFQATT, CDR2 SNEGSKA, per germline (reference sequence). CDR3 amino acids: CSAAGGGAGEQFF. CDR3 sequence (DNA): TGCAGTGCCGCCGGCGGGGGGGCCGGTGAGCAGTTCTTC.

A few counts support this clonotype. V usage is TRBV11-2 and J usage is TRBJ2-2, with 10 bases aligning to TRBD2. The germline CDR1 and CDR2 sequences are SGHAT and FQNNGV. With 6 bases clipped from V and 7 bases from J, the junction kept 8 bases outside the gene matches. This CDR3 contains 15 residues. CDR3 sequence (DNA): TGTGCCAGCAGTAGGGGGACTAGCGAATACGGGGAGCTGTTTTTT. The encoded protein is CASSRGTSEYGELFF. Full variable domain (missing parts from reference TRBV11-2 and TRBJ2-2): EAGVAQSPRYKIIEKRQSVAFWCNPISGHATLYWYQQILGQGPKLLIQFQNNGVVDDSQLPKDRFSAERLKGVDSTLKIQPAKLEDSAVYLCASSRGTSEYGELFFGEGSRLTVL.

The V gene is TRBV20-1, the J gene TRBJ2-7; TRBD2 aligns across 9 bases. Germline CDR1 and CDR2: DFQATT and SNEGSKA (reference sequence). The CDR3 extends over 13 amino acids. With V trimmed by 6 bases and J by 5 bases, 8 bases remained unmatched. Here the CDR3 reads CSALAGAINEQYF. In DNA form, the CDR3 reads TGCAGTGCATTAGCGGGAGCCATCAACGAGCAGTACTTC.

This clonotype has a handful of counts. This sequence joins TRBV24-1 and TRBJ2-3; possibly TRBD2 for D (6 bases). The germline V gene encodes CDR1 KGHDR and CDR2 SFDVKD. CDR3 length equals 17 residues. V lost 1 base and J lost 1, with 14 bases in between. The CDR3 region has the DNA TGTGCCACCAGTGATTTTATGGCGGGATCCCGCACAGATACGCAGTATTTT. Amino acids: CATSDFMAGSRTDTQYF.

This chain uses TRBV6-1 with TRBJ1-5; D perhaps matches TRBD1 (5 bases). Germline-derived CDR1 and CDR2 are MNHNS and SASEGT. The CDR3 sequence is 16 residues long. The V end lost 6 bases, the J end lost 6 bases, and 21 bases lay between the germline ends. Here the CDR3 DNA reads TGTGCCAGCAGAAAGATTTCGCCCGGGGGAGGTCAGCCCCAGCATTTT. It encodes CASRKISPGGGQPQHF.